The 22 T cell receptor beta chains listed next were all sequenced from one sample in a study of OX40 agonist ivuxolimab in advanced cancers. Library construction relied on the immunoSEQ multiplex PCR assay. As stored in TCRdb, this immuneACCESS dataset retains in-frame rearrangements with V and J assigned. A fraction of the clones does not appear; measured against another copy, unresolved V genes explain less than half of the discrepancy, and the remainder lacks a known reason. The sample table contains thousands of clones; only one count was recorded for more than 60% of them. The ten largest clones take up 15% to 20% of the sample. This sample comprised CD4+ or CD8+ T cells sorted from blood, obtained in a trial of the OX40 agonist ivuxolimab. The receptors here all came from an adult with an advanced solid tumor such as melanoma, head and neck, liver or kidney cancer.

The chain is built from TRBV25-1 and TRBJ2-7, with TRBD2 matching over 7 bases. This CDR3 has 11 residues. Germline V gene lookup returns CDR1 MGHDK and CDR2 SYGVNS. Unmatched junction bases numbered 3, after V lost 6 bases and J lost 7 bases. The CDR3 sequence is CASRGGPEQYF. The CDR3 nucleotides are TGTGCCAGCAGGGGAGGGCCGGAGCAGTACTTC.

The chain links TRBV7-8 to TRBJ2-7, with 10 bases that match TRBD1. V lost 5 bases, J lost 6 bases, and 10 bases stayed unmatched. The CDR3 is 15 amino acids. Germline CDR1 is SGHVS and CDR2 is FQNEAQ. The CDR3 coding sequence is TGTGCCAGCAGCAGACCGGGACAGGGGAGGCTCGAGCAGTACTTC. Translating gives CASSRPGQGRLEQYF.

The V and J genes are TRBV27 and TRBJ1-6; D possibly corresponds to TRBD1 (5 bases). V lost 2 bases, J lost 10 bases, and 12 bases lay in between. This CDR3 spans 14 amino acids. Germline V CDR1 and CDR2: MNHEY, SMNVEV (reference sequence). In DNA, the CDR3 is TGTGCCAGCAGTTTAGGGGGGTTTGGATCACCCCTCCACTTT. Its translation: CASSLGGFGSPLHF.

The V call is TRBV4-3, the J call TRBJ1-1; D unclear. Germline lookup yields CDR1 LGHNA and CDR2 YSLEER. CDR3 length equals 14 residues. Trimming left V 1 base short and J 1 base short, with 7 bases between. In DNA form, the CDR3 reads TGCGCCAGCAGCCAAGCACAGAGGAACACTGAAGCTTTCTTT. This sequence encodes CASSQAQRNTEAFF.

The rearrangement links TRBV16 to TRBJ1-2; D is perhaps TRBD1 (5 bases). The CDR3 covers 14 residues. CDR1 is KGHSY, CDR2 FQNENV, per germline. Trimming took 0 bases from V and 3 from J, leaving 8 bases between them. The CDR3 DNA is TGTGCCAGCAGCCAATCTTGGGGGGACTATGGCTACACCTTC. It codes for CASSQSWGDYGYTF.

The CDR3 DNA reads as TGTGCCAGCAGCTTAGATGTTGGAGGCGGTGGCGGTGATGGCTACACCTTC. Its protein product is CASSLDVGGGGGDGYTF. V and J are TRBV11-2 and TRBJ1-2; D remains unclear. Trimming left V 0 bases short and J 6 bases short, with 20 bases between. Germline loops: CDR1 SGHAT, CDR2 FQNNGV. The CDR3 is made up of 17 amino acids.

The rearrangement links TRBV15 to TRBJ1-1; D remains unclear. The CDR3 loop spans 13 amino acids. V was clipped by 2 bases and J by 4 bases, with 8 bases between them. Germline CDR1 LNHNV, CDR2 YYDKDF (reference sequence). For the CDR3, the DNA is TGTGCCACCAGCAGATTGCGGGGCACTGAAGCTTTCTTT. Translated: CATSRLRGTEAFF.

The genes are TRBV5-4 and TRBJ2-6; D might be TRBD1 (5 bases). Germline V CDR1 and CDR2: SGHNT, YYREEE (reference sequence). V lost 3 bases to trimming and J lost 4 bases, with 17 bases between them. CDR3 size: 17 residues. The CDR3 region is CASSYVPRRAGANVLTF. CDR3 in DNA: TGTGCCAGCAGCTACGTACCCCGCAGGGCCGGGGCCAACGTCCTGACTTTC.

The CDR3 loop is CASSIQDISSYEQYF. The CDR3 nucleotides are TGTGCCAGTAGTATCCAAGACATCTCCTCCTACGAGCAGTACTTC. This chain uses TRBV19 with TRBJ2-7, with D hard to call. Trimming removed 3 bases at V and 0 bases at J, with 12 bases between. The CDR3 is 15 residues long. The germline V gene has CDR1 LNHDA and CDR2 SQIVND (reference sequence).

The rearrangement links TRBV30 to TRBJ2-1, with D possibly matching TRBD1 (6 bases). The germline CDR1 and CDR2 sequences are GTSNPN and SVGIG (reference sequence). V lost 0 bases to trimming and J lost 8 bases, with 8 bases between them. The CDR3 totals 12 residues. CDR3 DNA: TGTGCCTGGAGTGTGGCAGGGGATGAGCAGTTCTTC. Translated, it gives CAWSVAGDEQFF.

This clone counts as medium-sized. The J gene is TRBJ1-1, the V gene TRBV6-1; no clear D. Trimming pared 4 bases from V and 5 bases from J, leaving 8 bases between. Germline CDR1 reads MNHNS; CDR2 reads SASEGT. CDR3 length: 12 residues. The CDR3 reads CASSVAETEAFF. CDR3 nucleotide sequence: TGTGCCAGCAGTGTTGCGGAAACTGAAGCTTTCTTT.

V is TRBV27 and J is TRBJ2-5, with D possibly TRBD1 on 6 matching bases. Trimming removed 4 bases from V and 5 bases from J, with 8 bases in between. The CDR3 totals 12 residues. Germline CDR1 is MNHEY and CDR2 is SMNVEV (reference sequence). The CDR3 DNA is TGTGCCAGCAGTTCAGGGGACGAGACCCAGTACTTC. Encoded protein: CASSSGDETQYF.

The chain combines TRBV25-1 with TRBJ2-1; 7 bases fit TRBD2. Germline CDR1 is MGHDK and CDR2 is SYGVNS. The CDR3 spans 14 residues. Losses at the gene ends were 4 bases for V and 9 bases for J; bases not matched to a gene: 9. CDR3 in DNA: TGTGCCAGCAGTGGACTAGCTTTCATGAGTGAGCAGTTCTTC. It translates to CASSGLAFMSEQFF.

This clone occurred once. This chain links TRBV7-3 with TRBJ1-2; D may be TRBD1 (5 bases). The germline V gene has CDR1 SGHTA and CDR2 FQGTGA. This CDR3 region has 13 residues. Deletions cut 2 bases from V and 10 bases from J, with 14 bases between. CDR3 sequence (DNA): TGTGCCAGCAGCTTAGTCGGGGGTTGGGACTACACCTTC. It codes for CASSLVGGWDYTF.

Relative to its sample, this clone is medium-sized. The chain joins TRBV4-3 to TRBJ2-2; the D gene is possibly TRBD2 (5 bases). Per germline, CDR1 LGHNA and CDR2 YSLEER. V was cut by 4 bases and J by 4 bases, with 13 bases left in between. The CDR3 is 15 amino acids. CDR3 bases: TGCGCCAGCAGCCCCAGCCATGGGAGCACCGGGGAGCTGTTTTTT. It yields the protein CASSPSHGSTGELFF.

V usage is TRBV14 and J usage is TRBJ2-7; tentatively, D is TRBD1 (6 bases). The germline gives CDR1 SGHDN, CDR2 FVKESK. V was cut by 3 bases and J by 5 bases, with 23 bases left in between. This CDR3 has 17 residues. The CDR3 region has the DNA TGTGCCAGCAGCCAGCAGATCGTCCGGGGTGAGGGGGACGAGCAGTACTTC. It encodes CASSQQIVRGEGDEQYF.

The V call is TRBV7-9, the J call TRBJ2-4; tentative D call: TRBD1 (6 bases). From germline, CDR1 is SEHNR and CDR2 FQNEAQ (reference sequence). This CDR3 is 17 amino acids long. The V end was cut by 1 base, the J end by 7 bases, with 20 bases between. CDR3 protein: CASSLVGTGPGRNIQYF. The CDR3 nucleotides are TGTGCCAGCAGCTTAGTGGGCACAGGGCCCGGACGCAACATTCAGTACTTC. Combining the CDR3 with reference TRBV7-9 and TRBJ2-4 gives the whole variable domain DTGVSQNPRHKITKRGQNVTFRCDPISEHNRLYWYRQTLGQGPEFLTYFQNEAQLEKSRLLSDRFSAERPKGSFSTLEIQRTEQGDSAMYLCASSLVGTGPGRNIQYFGAGTRLSVL.

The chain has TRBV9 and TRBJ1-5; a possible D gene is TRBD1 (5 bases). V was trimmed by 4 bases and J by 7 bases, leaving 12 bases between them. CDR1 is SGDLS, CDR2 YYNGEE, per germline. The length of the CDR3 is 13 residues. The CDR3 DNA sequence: TGTGCCAGCAGCACCTTCGAGGGGCAGCCCCAGCATTTT. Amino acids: CASSTFEGQPQHF.

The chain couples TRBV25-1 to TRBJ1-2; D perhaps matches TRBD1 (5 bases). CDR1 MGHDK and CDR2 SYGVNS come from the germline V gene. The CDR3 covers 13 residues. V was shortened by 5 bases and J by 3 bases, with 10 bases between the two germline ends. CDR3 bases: TGTGCCAGCAGTTTCGGGGCTCACTATGGCTACACCTTC. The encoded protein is CASSFGAHYGYTF.

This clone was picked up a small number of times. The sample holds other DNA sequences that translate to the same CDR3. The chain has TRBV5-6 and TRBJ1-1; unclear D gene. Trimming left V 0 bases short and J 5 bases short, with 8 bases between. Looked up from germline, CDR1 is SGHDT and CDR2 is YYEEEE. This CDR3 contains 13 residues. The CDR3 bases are TGTGCCAGCAGCTTGGGGTTTGGTACTGAAGCTTTCTTT. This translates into CASSLGFGTEAFF.

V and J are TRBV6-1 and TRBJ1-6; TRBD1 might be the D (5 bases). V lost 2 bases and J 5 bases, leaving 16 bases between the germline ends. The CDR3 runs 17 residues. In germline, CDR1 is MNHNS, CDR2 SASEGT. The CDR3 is CASSEFRVLIDNSPLHF. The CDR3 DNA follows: TGTGCCAGCAGTGAATTCAGGGTCCTTATCGATAATTCACCCCTCCACTTT.

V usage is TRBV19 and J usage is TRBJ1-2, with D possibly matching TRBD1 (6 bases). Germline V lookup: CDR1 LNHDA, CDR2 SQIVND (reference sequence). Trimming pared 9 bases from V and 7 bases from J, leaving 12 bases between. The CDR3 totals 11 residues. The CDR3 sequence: CASWQGFGYTF. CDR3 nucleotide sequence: TGTGCCAGCTGGCAGGGGTTTGGCTACACCTTC.